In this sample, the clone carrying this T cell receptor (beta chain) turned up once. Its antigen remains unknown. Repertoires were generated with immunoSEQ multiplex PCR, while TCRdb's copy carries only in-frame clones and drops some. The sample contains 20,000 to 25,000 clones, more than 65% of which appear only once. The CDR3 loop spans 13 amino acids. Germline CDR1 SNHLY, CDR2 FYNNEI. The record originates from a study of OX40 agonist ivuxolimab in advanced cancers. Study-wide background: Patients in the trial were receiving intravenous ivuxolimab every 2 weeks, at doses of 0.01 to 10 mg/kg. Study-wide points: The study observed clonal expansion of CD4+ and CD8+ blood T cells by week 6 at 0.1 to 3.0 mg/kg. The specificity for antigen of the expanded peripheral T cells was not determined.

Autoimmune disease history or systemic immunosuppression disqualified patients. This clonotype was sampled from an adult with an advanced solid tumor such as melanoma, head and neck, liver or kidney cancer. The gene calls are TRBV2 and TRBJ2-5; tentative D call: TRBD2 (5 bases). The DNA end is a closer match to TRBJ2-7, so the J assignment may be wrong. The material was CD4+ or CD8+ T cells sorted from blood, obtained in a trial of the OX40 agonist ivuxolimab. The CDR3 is CASSEDGNYEQYF. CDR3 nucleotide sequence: TGTGCCAGCAGTGAGGACGGGAACTACGAGCAGTACTTC.